Each of the 4 T cell receptor beta chains below was sequenced from the same sample in a study of Ad26.COV2.S vaccination and SARS-CoV-2 variants. Using immunoSEQ multiplex PCR, the repertoire was profiled, and TCRdb retains in-frame clones only, with some absent. Of hundreds of thousands of clones in the sample, around nine tenths were seen once. Noted treatment: roughly 20 received Ad26.COV2.S at low or high dose, single or two shots; several received placebo; per-sample allocation not given. The study sampled participants on day 63 after the first vaccine or placebo injection. Here the sequenced sample was peripheral blood, taken in a trial of Ad26.COV2.S vaccine versus placebo. All receptors come from a person between 18 and 60 years old who received the Ad26.COV2.S COVID-19 vaccine or a placebo.

This chain uses TRBV4-3 with TRBJ1-2; TRBD1 matches 12 bases. This CDR3 is 16 amino acids long. Germline CDR1 is LGHNA and CDR2 is YSLEER. The J segment lost 4 bases and the V segment lost 3 bases, leaving 6 bases of the junction unmatched. Here the CDR3 DNA reads TGCGCCAGCAGCCAGCCGGGACAGGGGGCTGTCTATGGCTACACCTTC. It codes for CASSQPGQGAVYGYTF.

The chain links TRBV3-1 (or the pseudogene TRBV3-2) to TRBJ2-3; tentatively, D is TRBD1 or TRBD2 (5 bases each). Trimming took off 2 bases at V and 6 bases at J, with 15 bases between the two ends. Germline CDR1 reads LGHDT; CDR2 reads YNNKEL (reference sequence). The CDR3 covers 15 residues. The CDR3 loop reads CASSQNQGGLDTQYF. The CDR3 coding sequence is TGTGCCAGCAGCCAAAACCAGGGTGGACTTGATACGCAGTATTTT.

This chain connects TRBV7-3 to TRBJ2-1, with D perhaps matching TRBD2 (5 bases). Germline loops: CDR1 SGHTA, CDR2 FQGTGA. Trimming left V 5 bases short and J 10 bases short, with 12 bases between. CDR3 length: 12 residues. As DNA, the CDR3 is TGTGCCAGCAGCACTTACAGCGGCGAGCAGTTCTTC. This codes for CASSTYSGEQFF.

The rearrangement uses TRBV7-2 and TRBJ2-4; D is uncertain. Germline-derived CDR1 and CDR2 are SGHTA and FQGNSA. The V and J ends lost 1 base and 2 bases respectively, with 15 bases between them. The CDR3 runs to 17 residues. The CDR3 region has the DNA TGTGCCAGCAGCTTAGAAGCCGAAGGGTGGTCCAAAAACATTCAGTACTTC. Translated: CASSLEAEGWSKNIQYF.